What follows is one T cell receptor (beta chain) and its context. This record belongs to a study of control samples from healthy donors and cancer patients. The CDR3 is 19 amino acids. The germline CDR1 and CDR2 sequences are MNHEY and SVGEGT. V lost 4 bases and J lost 2; bases outside the gene matches: 11. Repertoires were generated with immunoSEQ multiplex PCR, while TCRdb's copy carries only in-frame clones and drops some. The sample shows about 61,000 clones, around 91% of them seen only once. This receptor was identified in a man aged 55 to 70 with colorectal cancer. Sample: PBMCs. The V call is TRBV6-2 or TRBV6-3, the J call TRBJ2-3; 14 nucleotides align to TRBD2. The CDR3 coding sequence is TGTGCCAGCAGTTTTCACCCCGGGACTAGCGGGGGAAACACAGATACGCAGTATTTT. Its translation: CASSFHPGTSGGNTDTQYF.